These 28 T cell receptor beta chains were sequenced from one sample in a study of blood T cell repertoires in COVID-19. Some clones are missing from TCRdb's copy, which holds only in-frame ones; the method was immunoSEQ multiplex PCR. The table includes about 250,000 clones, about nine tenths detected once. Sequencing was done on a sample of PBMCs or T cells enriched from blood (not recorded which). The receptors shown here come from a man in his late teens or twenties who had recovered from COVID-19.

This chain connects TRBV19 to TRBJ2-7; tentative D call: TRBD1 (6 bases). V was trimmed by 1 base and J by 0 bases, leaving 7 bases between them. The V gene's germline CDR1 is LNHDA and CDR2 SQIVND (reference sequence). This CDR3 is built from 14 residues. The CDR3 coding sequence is TGTGCCAGTAGTATAGGGACAGACTCCTACGAGCAGTACTTC. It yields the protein CASSIGTDSYEQYF.

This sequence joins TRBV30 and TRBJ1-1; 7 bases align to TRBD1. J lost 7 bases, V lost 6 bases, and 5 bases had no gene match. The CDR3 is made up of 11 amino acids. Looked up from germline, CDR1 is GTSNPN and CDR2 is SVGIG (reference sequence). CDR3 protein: CACEQGIEAFF. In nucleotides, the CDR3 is TGTGCCTGCGAACAGGGGATTGAAGCTTTCTTT.

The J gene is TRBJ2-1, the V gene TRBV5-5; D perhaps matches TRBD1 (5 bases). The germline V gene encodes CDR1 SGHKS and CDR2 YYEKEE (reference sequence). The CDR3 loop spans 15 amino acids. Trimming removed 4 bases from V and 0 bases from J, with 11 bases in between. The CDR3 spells CASSRQSFSYNEQFF. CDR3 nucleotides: TGTGCCAGCAGCCGACAGTCTTTCTCCTACAATGAGCAGTTCTTC.

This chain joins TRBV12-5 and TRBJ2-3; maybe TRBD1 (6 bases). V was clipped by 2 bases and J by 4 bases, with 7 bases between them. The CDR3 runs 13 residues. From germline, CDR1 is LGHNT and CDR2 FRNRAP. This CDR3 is CASGLTGPDTQYF. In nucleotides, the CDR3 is TGTGCTAGTGGTTTGACAGGGCCAGATACGCAGTATTTT.

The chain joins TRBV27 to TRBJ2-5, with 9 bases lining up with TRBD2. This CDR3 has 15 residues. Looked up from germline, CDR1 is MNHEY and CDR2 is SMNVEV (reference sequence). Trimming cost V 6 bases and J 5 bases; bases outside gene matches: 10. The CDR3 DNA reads TGTGCCAGCAGGGAAATAGCGGGAGTGACGGAGACCCAGTACTTC. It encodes CASREIAGVTETQYF.

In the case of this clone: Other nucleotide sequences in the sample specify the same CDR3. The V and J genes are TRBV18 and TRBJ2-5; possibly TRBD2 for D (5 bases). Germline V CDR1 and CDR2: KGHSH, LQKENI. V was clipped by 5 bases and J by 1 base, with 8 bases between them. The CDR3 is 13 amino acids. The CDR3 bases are TGTGCCAGCTCATCGGGGAGCCAAGAGACCCAGTACTTC. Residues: CASSSGSQETQYF. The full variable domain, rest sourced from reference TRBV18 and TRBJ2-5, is NAGVMQNPRHLVRRRGQEARLRCSPMKGHSHVYWYRQLPEEGLKFMVYLQKENIIDESGMPKERFSAEFPKEGPSILRIQQVVRGDSAAYFCASSSGSQETQYFGPGTRLLVL.

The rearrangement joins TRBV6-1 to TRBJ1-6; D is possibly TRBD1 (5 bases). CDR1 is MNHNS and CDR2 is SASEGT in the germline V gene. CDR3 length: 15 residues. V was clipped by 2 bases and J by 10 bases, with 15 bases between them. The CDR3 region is CASSERWQGGSPLHF. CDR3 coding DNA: TGTGCCAGCAGTGAACGGTGGCAGGGTGGATCACCCCTCCACTTT.

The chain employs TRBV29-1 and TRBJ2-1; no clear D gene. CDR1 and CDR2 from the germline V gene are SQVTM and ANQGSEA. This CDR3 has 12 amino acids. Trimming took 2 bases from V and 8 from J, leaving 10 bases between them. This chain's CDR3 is CSVEWPRYEQFF. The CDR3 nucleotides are TGCAGCGTTGAATGGCCCCGCTATGAGCAGTTCTTC.

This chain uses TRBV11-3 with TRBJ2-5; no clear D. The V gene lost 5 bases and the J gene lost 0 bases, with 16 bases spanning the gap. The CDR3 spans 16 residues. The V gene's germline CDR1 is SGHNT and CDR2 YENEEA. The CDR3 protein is CASSQSSIAHQETQYF. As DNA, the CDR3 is TGTGCCAGCAGCCAATCCTCTATAGCTCACCAAGAGACCCAGTACTTC.

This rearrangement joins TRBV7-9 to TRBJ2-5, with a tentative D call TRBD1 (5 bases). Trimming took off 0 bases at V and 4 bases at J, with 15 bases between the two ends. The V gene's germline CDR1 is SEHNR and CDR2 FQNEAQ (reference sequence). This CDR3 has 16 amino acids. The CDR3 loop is CASSLAEILGRETQYF. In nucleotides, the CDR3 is TGTGCCAGCAGCTTAGCGGAGATACTGGGGCGAGAGACCCAGTACTTC.

The CDR3 is CASSIPDRARGPVRETQYF. The CDR3 nucleotides are TGTGCCAGTAGTATTCCAGACAGGGCCCGAGGCCCCGTAAGGGAGACCCAGTACTTC. This chain joins TRBV19 and TRBJ2-5, with 7 bases aligning to TRBD1. The CDR3 is made up of 19 amino acids. J gave up 5 bases and V 3 bases, and 21 bases lay outside the gene matches. Germline values: CDR1 LNHDA, CDR2 SQIVND (reference sequence).

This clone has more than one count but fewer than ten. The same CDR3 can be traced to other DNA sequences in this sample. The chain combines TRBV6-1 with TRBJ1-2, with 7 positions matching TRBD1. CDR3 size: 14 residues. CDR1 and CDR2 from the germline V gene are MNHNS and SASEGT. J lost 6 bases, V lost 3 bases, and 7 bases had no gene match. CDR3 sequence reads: CASSERQGLDGYTF. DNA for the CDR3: TGTGCCAGCAGTGAGCGACAGGGACTTGATGGCTACACCTTC.

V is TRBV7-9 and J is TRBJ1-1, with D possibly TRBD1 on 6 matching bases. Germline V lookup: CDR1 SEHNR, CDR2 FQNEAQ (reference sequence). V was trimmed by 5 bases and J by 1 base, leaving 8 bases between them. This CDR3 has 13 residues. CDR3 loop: CASSQQGNTEAFF. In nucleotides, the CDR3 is TGTGCCAGCAGCCAACAGGGGAACACTGAAGCTTTCTTT.

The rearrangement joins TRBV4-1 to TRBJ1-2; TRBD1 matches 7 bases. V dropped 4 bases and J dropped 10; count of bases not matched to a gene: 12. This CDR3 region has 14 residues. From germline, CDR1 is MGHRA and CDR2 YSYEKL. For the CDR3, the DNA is TGCGCCAGCAGCCGGTACGACAGGGTTTGGGACTACACCTTC. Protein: CASSRYDRVWDYTF.

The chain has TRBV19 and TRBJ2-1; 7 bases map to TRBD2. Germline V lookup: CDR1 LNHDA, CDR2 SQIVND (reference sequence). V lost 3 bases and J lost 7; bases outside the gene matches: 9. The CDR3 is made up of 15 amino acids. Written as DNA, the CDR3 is TGTGCCAGTAGTATTTCCGCGGGAGTCTGGAATGAGCAGTTCTTC. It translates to CASSISAGVWNEQFF. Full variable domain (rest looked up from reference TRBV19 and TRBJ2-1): DGGITQSPKYLFRKEGQNVTLSCEQNLNHDAMYWYRQDPGQGLRLIYYSQIVNDFQKGDIAEGYSVSREKKESFPLTVTSAQKNPTAFYLCASSISAGVWNEQFFGPGTRLTVL.

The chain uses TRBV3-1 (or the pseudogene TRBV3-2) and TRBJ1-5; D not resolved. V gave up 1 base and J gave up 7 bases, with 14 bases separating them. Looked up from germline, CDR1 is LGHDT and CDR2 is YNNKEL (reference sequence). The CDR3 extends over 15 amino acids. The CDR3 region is CASSQGGGLDQPQHF. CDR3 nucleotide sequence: TGTGCCAGCAGCCAAGGCGGCGGGTTGGACCAGCCCCAGCATTTT.

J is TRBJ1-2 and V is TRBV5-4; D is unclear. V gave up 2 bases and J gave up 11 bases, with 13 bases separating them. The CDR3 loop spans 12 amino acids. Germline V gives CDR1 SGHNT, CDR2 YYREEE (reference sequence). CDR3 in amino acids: CASSLGQAEYTF. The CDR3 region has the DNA TGTGCCAGCAGCTTAGGTCAGGCCGAGTACACCTTC.

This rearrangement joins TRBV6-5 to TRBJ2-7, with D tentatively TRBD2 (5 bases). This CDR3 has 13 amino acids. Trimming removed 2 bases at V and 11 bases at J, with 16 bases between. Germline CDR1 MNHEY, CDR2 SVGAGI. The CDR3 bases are TGTGCCAGCAGTTACGCAAGTGGAGGAGGAGAGTACTTC. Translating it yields CASSYASGGGEYF.

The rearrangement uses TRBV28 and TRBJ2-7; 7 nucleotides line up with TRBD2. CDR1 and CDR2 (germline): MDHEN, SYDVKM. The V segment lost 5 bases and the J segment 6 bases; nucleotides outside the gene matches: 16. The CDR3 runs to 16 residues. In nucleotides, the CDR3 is TGTGCCAGCAGTCAATCCCTTCTCGCGGGAGTCCGCGAGCAGTACTTC. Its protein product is CASSQSLLAGVREQYF.

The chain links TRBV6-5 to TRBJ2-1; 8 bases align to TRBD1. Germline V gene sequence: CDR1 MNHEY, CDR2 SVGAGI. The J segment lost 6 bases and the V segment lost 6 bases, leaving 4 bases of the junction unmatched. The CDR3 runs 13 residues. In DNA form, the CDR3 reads TGTGCCAGCAGGGACAGGGAGGCCAATGAGCAGTTCTTC. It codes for CASRDREANEQFF.

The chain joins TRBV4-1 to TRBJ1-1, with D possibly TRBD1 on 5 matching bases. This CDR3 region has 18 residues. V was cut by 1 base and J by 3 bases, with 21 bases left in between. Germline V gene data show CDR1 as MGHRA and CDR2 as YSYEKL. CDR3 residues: CASSQAQRAGGSDTEAFF. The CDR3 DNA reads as TGCGCCAGCAGCCAAGCTCAACGGGCGGGGGGATCGGACACTGAAGCTTTCTTT.

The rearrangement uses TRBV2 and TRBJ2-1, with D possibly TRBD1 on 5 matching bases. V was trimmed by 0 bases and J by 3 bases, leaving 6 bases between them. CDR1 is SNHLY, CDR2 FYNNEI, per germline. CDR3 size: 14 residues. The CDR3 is CASSEATVYNEQFF. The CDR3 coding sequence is TGTGCCAGCAGTGAAGCGACAGTCTACAATGAGCAGTTCTTC.

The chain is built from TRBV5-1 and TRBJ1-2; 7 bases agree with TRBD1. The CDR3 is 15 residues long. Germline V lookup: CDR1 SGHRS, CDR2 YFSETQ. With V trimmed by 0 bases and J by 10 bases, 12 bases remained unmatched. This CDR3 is CASSLEGTEMDSYTF. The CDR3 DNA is TGCGCCAGCAGCTTGGAAGGGACAGAAATGGACTCCTACACCTTC.

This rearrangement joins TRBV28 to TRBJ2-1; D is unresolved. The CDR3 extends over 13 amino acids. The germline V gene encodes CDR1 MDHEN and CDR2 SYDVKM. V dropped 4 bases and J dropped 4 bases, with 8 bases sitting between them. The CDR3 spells CASSSTEYNEQFF. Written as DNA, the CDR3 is TGTGCCAGCAGTTCAACAGAATACAATGAGCAGTTCTTC.

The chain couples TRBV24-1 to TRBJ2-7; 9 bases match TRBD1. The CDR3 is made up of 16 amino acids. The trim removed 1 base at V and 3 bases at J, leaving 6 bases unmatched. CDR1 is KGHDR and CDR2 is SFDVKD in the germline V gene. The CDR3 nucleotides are TGTGCCACCAGTGATTTCTTAGGGACAGGGTTCTACGAGCAGTACTTC. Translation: CATSDFLGTGFYEQYF.

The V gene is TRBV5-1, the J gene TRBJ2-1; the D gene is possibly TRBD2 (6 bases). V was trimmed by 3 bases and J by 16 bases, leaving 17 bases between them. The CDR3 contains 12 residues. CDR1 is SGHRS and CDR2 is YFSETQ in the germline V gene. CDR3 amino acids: CASSSSAGSNFF. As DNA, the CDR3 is TGCGCCAGCAGCTCATCGGCGGGGTCAAATTTCTTC.

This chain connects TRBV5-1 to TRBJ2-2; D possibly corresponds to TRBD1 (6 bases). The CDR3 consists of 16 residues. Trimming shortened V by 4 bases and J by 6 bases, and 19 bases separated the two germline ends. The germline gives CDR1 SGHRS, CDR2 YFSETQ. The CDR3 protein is CASSPLQGEYAGELFF. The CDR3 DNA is TGCGCCAGCAGCCCCCTACAGGGAGAGTACGCCGGGGAGCTGTTTTTT.

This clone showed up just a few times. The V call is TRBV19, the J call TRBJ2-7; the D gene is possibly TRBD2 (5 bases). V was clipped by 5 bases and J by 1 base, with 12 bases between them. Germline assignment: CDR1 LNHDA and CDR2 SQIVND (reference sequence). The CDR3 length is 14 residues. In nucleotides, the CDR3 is TGTGCCAGTAGTGTAACTAGGACTTCCTACGAGCAGTACTTC. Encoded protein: CASSVTRTSYEQYF.